This T cell receptor beta chain emerged from a study of blood T cells in healthy people across ages. A J-beta primer mix and a sample-barcoded 5' primer were used in a second PCR of roughly 7 to 12 cycles. TCRdb used MiXCR to reprocess the 5' RACE reads, holding one entry per CDR3 protein. The sample shows around 1,500,000 distinct CDR3 sequences, under 30% of them seen only once. Germline CDR1 is DFQATT and CDR2 is SNEGSKA (reference sequence). V was shortened by 1 base and J by 5 bases, with 20 bases between the two germline ends. CDR3 length: 17 residues. Remarks on this clonotype: Antigen unknown.

General observations from the study: In these data, TCR beta diversity tracked strongly with naive T cell percentage. Naive and antigen-experienced cells were not separated, limiting conclusive comparison.

Sequenced material: blood. The gene calls are TRBV20-1 and TRBJ2-2; D possibly corresponds to TRBD1 (7 bases). This sequence originates from a woman aged 30 to 39 in good health. DNA of the CDR3: TGCAGTGCTAGAGGGGGGCTGGACAGGAGGGGGACCGGGGAGCTGTTTTTT. It encodes CSARGGLDRRGTGELFF.